The present T cell receptor beta chain was sequenced within a study of blood T cells in healthy people across ages. Study-wide findings and caveats: Among long-lived donors, naive CD4+ cells were more numerous and diversity higher than in aged donors. Those diversity estimates obtained from one million T cells were thought to be underestimates.

This clonotype was observed a few times. As yet, its antigen is unknown. A second PCR, run for about 7 to 11 cycles, used a sample-barcoded 5' primer plus a J-beta primer mix. One entry per CDR3 protein results from TCRdb running MiXCR on the 5' RACE reads. The profile shows about 680,000 distinct CDR3 sequences, roughly 50% of them singletons. Collection of around 10 milliliters of peripheral blood was performed for each donor. V was cut by 8 bases and J by 4 bases, with 14 bases left in between. From germline, CDR1 is MGHDK and CDR2 SYGVNS. CDR3 length: 13 residues. V gene TRBV25-1 combines with J gene TRBJ1-2; possible D gene TRBD1, 5 bases. The source is a woman in her sixties in good health. Sequencing was done on a sample of blood. The CDR3 DNA reads TGTGCCAGCGAGGGGCAGGTCGGCTATGGCTACACCTTC. This translates into CASEGQVGYGYTF.